The rows below give T cell receptor beta chains drawn from one sample of a study of shared clonotypes between healthy human individuals. TCRdb's table, derived via immunoSEQ multiplex PCR, lists solely in-frame clones and lacks some. The data show approximately 2,000,000 clones, 80% to 95% seen once. Source material: naive CD4+ T cells from PBMCs. These receptors originate from a man between 18 and 35 years old in good health. Some clones in this sample may be carry-over from other donors' samples. Each CDR3 is given with its conserved first and last residue. Each record gives: clone size, V gene, D gene, J gene, CDR3 protein, CDR3 DNA. D genes are given only for firm matches. Clone size is not always given. Where it is, it says once, few, many or a class for expanded clones.

>-|TRBV15|-|TRBJ2-3
CATSSLQRDTQYF
TGTGCCACCAGCAGCCTTCAACGAGATACGCAGTATTTT
>-|TRBV11-1|TRBD2|TRBJ2-1
CAIPPGLADNEQFF
TGTGCCATCCCGCCGGGACTAGCGGACAATGAGCAGTTCTTC
>-|TRBV5-1|-|TRBJ1-2
CASSLAGYGYTF
TGCGCCAGCAGCTTGGCTGGCTATGGCTACACCTTC
>-|TRBV7-9|TRBD2|TRBJ2-2
CASSSFFGLAGSGELFF
TGTGCCAGCAGCTCCTTCTTCGGACTAGCGGGCAGCGGGGAGCTGTTTTTT
>-|TRBV5-1|TRBD1|TRBJ2-1
CASSLEGQENEQFF
TGCGCCAGCAGCTTGGAGGGACAGGAAAATGAGCAGTTCTTC
>-|TRBV6-1|-|TRBJ1-6
CASSTRTASPLHF
TGTGCCAGCAGTACACGGACAGCTTCACCCCTCCACTTT
>few|TRBV5-1|-|TRBJ2-2
CASSLGTANTGELFF
TGCGCCAGCAGCTTGGGGACAGCGAACACCGGGGAGCTGTTTTTT
>-|TRBV19|-|TRBJ1-5
CASSTSLGLNQPQHF
TGTGCCAGTAGCACATCCTTGGGGCTCAATCAGCCCCAGCATTTT
>-|TRBV18|-|TRBJ2-7
CASSPTAVYEQYF
TGTGCCAGCTCACCCACCGCGGTCTACGAGCAGTACTTC
>-|TRBV5-1|-|TRBJ2-6
CASSLGAAGANVLTF
TGCGCCAGCAGCTTAGGGGCGGCTGGGGCCAACGTCCTGACTTTC
>-|TRBV18|TRBD1|TRBJ2-7
CASSGDSTFYEQYF
TGTGCCAGCTCCGGGGACAGTACCTTCTACGAGCAGTACTTC
>-|TRBV30|-|TRBJ1-5
CAWSVGLNSNQPQHF
TGTGCCTGGAGTGTAGGCTTGAATAGCAATCAGCCCCAGCATTTT
>-|TRBV10-3|-|TRBJ2-5
CAISDTAQETQYF
TGTGCCATCAGTGATACGGCACAAGAGACCCAGTACTTC
>-|TRBV11-2|-|TRBJ2-7
CASSLAGSGGEQYF
TGTGCCAGCAGCTTAGCAGGTAGCGGAGGCGAGCAGTACTTC
>-|TRBV28|-|TRBJ1-2
CASSLYGGGYGYTF
TGTGCCAGCAGTTTGTACGGAGGGGGCTATGGCTACACCTTC
>-|TRBV7-3|-|TRBJ1-1
CASSPVGFAEAFF
TGTGCCAGCAGCCCAGTTGGGTTCGCTGAAGCTTTCTTT
>-|TRBV30|-|TRBJ1-5
CASSPYSNQPQHF
TGTGCCTCCAGCCCCTATAGCAATCAGCCCCAGCATTTT
>-|TRBV9|-|TRBJ1-2
CASSVAQSGGYTF
TGTGCCAGCAGCGTAGCGCAGTCTGGTGGCTACACCTTC
>-|TRBV28|-|TRBJ2-3
CASSRTADTQYF
TGTGCCAGCAGCCGGACTGCAGATACGCAGTATTTT
>-|TRBV9|-|TRBJ1-1
CASSLSPQTNTEAFF
TGTGCCAGCAGCCTGAGTCCGCAGACGAACACTGAAGCTTTCTTT
>-|TRBV5-6|-|TRBJ1-2
CASSLAPYGYTF
TGTGCCAGCAGCTTGGCCCCCTATGGCTACACCTTC
>-|TRBV4-1|-|TRBJ2-1
CASSSSGTHSYNEQFF
TGCGCCAGCAGCTCCTCCGGGACACATTCCTACAATGAGCAGTTCTTC
>-|TRBV28|TRBD2|TRBJ2-5
CASSSVAVGGRRGRETQYF
TGTGCCAGCAGTTCCGTCGCGGTAGGCGGGAGAAGGGGCCGGGAGACCCAGTACTTC
>-|TRBV7-2|TRBD2|TRBJ2-3
CASSRSGTSTDTQYF
TGTGCCAGCAGCCGTAGCGGGACTAGCACAGATACGCAGTATTTT
>-|TRBV10-3|-|TRBJ2-2
CAISEPHTGELFF
TGTGCCATCAGTGAGCCTCACACCGGGGAGCTGTTTTTT
>-|TRBV18|-|TRBJ2-2
CASSPISGLNTGELFF
TGTGCCAGCTCACCTATTAGCGGATTGAACACCGGGGAGCTGTTTTTT
>-|TRBV19|-|TRBJ1-4
CATRGTAQLNNEKLFF
TGTGCCACCCGAGGGACCGCGCAGTTAAACAATGAAAAACTGTTTTTT
>-|TRBV11-2|-|TRBJ1-1
CASSATVWTEAFF
TGTGCCAGCAGCGCCACCGTATGGACTGAAGCTTTCTTT
>-|TRBV6-5|-|TRBJ1-5
CASSYSRVSNQPQHF
TGTGCCAGCAGTTACTCAAGAGTTAGCAATCAGCCCCAGCATTTT
>-|TRBV11-2|TRBD2|TRBJ2-1
CASSLDRLAGGYNEQFF
TGTGCCAGCAGCTTAGATCGCCTAGCGGGAGGTTACAATGAGCAGTTCTTC
>once|TRBV12-1|-|TRBJ2-5
CASPTPSGRIGETQYF
TGTGCCAGCCCTACGCCTAGCGGGAGGATAGGGGAGACCCAGTACTTC
>-|TRBV7-9|TRBD2|TRBJ2-3
CASSLAGVVSDTQYF
TGTGCCAGCAGCTTGGCGGGAGTGGTGTCCGATACGCAGTATTTT
>-|TRBV30|-|TRBJ1-2
CAWSARVDGGYTF
TGTGCCTGGAGTGCCAGGGTCGACGGTGGCTACACCTTC
>-|TRBV18|-|TRBJ1-5
CASSPPVGQPQHF
TGTGCCAGCTCACCACCTGTCGGGCAGCCCCAGCATTTT
>-|TRBV28|-|TRBJ2-7
CASSLYASGGVYEQYF
TGTGCCAGCAGCCTATATGCATCAGGGGGGGTCTACGAGCAGTACTTC